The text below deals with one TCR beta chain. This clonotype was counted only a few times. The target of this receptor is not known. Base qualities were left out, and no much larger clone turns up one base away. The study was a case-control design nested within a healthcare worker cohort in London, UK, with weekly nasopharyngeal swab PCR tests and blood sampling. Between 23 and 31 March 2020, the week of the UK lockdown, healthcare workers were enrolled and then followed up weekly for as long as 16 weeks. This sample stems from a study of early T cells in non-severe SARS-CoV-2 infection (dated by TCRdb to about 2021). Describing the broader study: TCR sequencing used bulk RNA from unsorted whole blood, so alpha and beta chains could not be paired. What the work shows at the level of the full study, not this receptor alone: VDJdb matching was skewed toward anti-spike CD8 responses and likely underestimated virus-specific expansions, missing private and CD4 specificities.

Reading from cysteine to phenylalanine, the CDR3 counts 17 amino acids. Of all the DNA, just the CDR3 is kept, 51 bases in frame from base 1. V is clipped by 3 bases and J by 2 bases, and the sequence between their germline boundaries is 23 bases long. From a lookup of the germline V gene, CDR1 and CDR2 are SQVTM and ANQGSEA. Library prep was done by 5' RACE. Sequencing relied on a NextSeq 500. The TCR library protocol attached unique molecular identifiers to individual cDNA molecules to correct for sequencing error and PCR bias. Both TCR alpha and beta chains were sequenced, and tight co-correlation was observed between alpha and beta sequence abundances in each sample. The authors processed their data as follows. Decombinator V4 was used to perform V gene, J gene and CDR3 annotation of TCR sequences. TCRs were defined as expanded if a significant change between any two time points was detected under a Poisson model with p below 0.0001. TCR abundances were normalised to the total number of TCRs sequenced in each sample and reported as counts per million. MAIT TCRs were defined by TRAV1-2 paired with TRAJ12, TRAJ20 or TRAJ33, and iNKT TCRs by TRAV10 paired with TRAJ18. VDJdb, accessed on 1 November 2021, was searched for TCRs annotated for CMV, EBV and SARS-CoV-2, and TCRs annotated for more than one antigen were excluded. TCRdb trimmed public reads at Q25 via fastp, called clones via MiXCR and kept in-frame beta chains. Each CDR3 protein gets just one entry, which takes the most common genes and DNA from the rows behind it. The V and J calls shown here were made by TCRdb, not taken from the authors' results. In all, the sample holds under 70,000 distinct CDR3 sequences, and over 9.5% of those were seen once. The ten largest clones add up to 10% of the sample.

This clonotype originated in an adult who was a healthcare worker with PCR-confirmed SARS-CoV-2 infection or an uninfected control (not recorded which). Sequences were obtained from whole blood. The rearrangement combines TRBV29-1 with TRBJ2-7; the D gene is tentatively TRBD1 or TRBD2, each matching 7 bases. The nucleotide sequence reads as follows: TGCAGCGTTGAGGGAGGGGGCGAGGGTAGCGGCACCTACGAGCAGTACTTC. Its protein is CSVEGGGEGSGTYEQYF.